These 20 T cell receptor beta chains came from one sample sequenced in a study of OX40 agonist ivuxolimab in advanced cancers. Assay: immunoSEQ multiplex PCR; the TCRdb copy retains only in-frame clones and omits some. Of 35,000 to 55,000 clones in the sample, around 89% are singletons; the top ten hold 4.5% to 6%. Here the sequenced sample was CD4+ or CD8+ T cells sorted from blood, taken in a trial of the OX40 agonist ivuxolimab. Receptors originate from an adult with an advanced solid tumor such as melanoma, head and neck, liver or kidney cancer.

V and J are TRBV19 and TRBJ2-3; D is uncertain. CDR1 is LNHDA, CDR2 SQIVND, per germline (reference sequence). The CDR3 has 12 residues. V was cut by 5 bases and J by 3 bases, with 6 bases left in between. The DNA for the CDR3 is TGTGCCAGTAGTGAGAAGACAGATACGCAGTATTTT. Residues: CASSEKTDTQYF.

The V gene is TRBV28, the J gene TRBJ1-4; 8 bases align to TRBD1. The CDR3 totals 16 residues. Germline V gene data show CDR1 as MDHEN and CDR2 as SYDVKM. V dropped 4 bases and J dropped 7; count of bases not matched to a gene: 11. The CDR3 loop is CASSSHLQGAGEKLFF. CDR3 DNA: TGTGCCAGCAGTTCCCATCTTCAGGGGGCGGGTGAAAAACTGTTTTTT.

This chain uses TRBV6-1 with TRBJ1-1; weak D call: TRBD1 (5 bases). CDR3 length: 13 amino acids. V shed 5 bases and J shed 2 bases, with 9 bases lying between them. Germline V gene data show CDR1 as MNHNS and CDR2 as SASEGT. The DNA of the CDR3 is TGTGCCAGCAGTAAAGGGGATAACACTGAAGCTTTCTTT. Amino acids: CASSKGDNTEAFF.

The chain employs TRBV28 and TRBJ1-2; TRBD1 aligns across 12 bases. V lost 6 bases, J lost 8 bases, and 10 bases stayed unmatched. The CDR3 consists of 15 residues. From germline, CDR1 is MDHEN and CDR2 SYDVKM. CDR3 in DNA: TGTGCCAGCAGGGGACAGGGGGCGAGAGGCTTCGGCTACACCTTC. Translating gives CASRGQGARGFGYTF.

The V and J genes are TRBV6-5 and TRBJ2-2, with D possibly TRBD1 on 5 matching bases. Looked up from germline, CDR1 is MNHEY and CDR2 is SVGAGI. The CDR3 covers 14 residues. The V and J ends lost 6 bases and 3 bases respectively, with 11 bases between them. The DNA of the CDR3 is TGTGCCAGCAGAGCAGGGCGCGACACCGGGGAGCTGTTTTTT. It specifies CASRAGRDTGELFF.

This clone was observed once. V and J are TRBV5-1 and TRBJ2-7; 8 positions match TRBD1. Losses at the gene ends were 5 bases for V and 3 bases for J; bases not matched to a gene: 10. There are 15 residues in the CDR3. Germline CDR1 is SGHRS and CDR2 is YFSETQ. CDR3 protein: CASSLEQGANYEQYF. As DNA, the CDR3 is TGCGCCAGCAGTCTTGAGCAGGGGGCGAACTACGAGCAGTACTTC.

This chain joins TRBV30 and TRBJ2-2, with a weak D call TRBD1 (5 bases). Germline assignment: CDR1 GTSNPN and CDR2 SVGIG (reference sequence). V was cut by 3 bases and J by 5 bases, with 13 bases left in between. There are 14 residues in the CDR3. The chain's CDR3 is CAWRVQGGTGELFF. In DNA, the CDR3 is TGTGCCTGGAGAGTCCAGGGTGGGACCGGGGAGCTGTTTTTT.

This clone was observed a single time. The chain couples TRBV2 to TRBJ1-3, with D possibly being TRBD1 (5 bases). Germline CDR1 is SNHLY and CDR2 is FYNNEI. Trimming shortened V by 4 bases and J by 4 bases, and 17 bases separated the two germline ends. CDR3 length: 16 residues. The CDR3 protein is CASSVDSPHPGNTIYF. CDR3 DNA sequence: TGTGCCAGCAGTGTTGACAGTCCGCATCCCGGAAACACCATATATTTT.

The V and J genes are TRBV19 and TRBJ2-7; TRBD2 matches at 11 bases. The CDR3 consists of 19 residues. Germline V lookup: CDR1 LNHDA, CDR2 SQIVND (reference sequence). With 3 bases clipped from V and 6 bases from J, the junction kept 19 bases outside the gene matches. The CDR3 coding sequence is TGTGCCAGTAGTATTCGAACAGTCGGTGGGCTAGCGGGAGGTGTCGAGCAGTACTTC. It specifies CASSIRTVGGLAGGVEQYF.

The chain is built from TRBV15 and TRBJ2-1; 10 nucleotides match TRBD2. CDR1 and CDR2 (germline): LNHNV, YYDKDF (reference sequence). V lost 0 bases to trimming and J lost 5 bases; unmatched junction nucleotides: 7. CDR3 size: 17 residues. CDR3: CATSRDSTSGNNNEQFF. The CDR3 DNA reads TGTGCCACCAGCAGAGATTCTACTAGCGGGAATAACAATGAGCAGTTCTTC.

The table lists this clone with a count of one. The chain carries TRBV5-1 and TRBJ2-7, with a tentative D call TRBD2 (6 bases). Germline CDR1 reads SGHRS; CDR2 reads YFSETQ. The CDR3 consists of 14 residues. V lost 4 bases and J lost 4, with 15 bases in between. The CDR3 is CASSLTGGTYEQYF. The CDR3 DNA follows: TGCGCCAGCAGCCTGACGGGCGGGACGTACGAGCAGTACTTC.

J is TRBJ2-7 and V is TRBV21-1; the table's D gene call, TRBD2, was not cross checked with the DNA. TRBV21-1 is marked as a pseudogene. This CDR3 is 12 amino acids long. The CDR3: CASSKNSGEQYF. The CDR3 coding sequence is TGTGCCAGCAGCAAAAACTCGGGGGAGCAGTACTTC.

Here the CDR3 DNA reads TGTGCCAGTAGTATTCAGGGGAGGGGCACTGAAGCTTTCTTT. This codes for CASSIQGRGTEAFF. V gene TRBV19 combines with J gene TRBJ1-1; perhaps TRBD1 as D (6 bases). Germline V gene lookup returns CDR1 LNHDA and CDR2 SQIVND (reference sequence). V lost 3 bases to trimming and J lost 4 bases, with 12 bases between them. The CDR3 totals 14 residues.

CDR3 in DNA: TGTGCCAGCAAGGGACCTCGTAATGAGCAGTTCTTC. Translation: CASKGPRNEQFF. The genes are TRBV6-4 and TRBJ2-1; possibly TRBD1 or TRBD2 for D (5 bases each). Trimming left V 7 bases short and J 7 bases short, with 11 bases between. In germline, CDR1 is MRHNA, CDR2 SNTAGT. This CDR3 region has 12 residues.

J is TRBJ2-1 and V is TRBV19; 8 bases match TRBD1. CDR3 length: 14 residues. Germline CDR1 is LNHDA and CDR2 is SQIVND (reference sequence). V was clipped by 7 bases and J by 4 bases; unmatched bases: 6. CDR3 in amino acids: CASTRGQVYNEQFF. CDR3 nucleotide sequence: TGTGCCAGTACCCGGGGACAGGTATACAATGAGCAGTTCTTC.

The chain joins TRBV7-3 to TRBJ2-1; 8 bases line up with TRBD1. With 4 bases clipped from V and 3 bases from J, the junction kept 5 bases outside the gene matches. This CDR3 is built from 15 residues. Germline V gene data show CDR1 as SGHTA and CDR2 as FQGTGA. The CDR3 here is CASSSRTGYYNEQFF. CDR3 in DNA: TGTGCCAGCAGCTCTCGGACAGGGTACTACAATGAGCAGTTCTTC.

The rearrangement joins TRBV12-5 to TRBJ1-5; D gene unclear. Looked up from germline, CDR1 is LGHNT and CDR2 is FRNRAP. CDR3 length: 16 amino acids. V was pared by 0 bases and J by 7 bases, with 16 bases between. The CDR3, as DNA: TGTGCTAGTGGTTTGGTAAACAGCGGTCGTAGACAGCCCCAGCATTTT. This codes for CASGLVNSGRRQPQHF. Full variable domain (remainder filled in from reference TRBV12-5 and TRBJ1-5): DARVTQTPRHKVTEMGQEVTMRCQPILGHNTVFWYRQTMMQGLELLAYFRNRAPLDDSGMPKDRFSAEMPDATLATLKIQPSEPRDSAVYFCASGLVNSGRRQPQHFGDGTRLSIL.

The chain carries TRBV6-1 and TRBJ2-5, with 9 bases matching TRBD1. The CDR3 covers 14 residues. V shed 2 bases and J 4 bases; nucleotides not matched to a gene: 2. The germline V gene encodes CDR1 MNHNS and CDR2 SASEGT. The CDR3 DNA reads as TGTGCCAGCAGTGAAACGACAGGGGGAGAGACCCAGTACTTC. Its protein product is CASSETTGGETQYF.

This clone was counted a few times. Additional DNA sequences in this sample encode the identical CDR3. This sequence joins TRBV5-1 and TRBJ1-2; D unclear. Germline V CDR1 and CDR2: SGHRS, YFSETQ. The CDR3 runs 15 residues. Deletions cut 1 base from V and 0 bases from J, with 10 bases between. The CDR3 protein is CASSLYPETNYGYTF. The CDR3 DNA reads TGCGCCAGCAGCTTGTATCCCGAGACTAACTATGGCTACACCTTC.

A few counts support this clone. The CDR3 is CATSRAGGNQPQHF. CDR3 DNA: TGTGCCACCAGCAGAGCAGGGGGCAATCAGCCCCAGCATTTT. The chain employs TRBV15 and TRBJ1-5; D is possibly TRBD1 (6 bases). The CDR3 spans 14 residues. In germline, CDR1 is LNHNV, CDR2 YYDKDF (reference sequence). Deletions cut 1 base from V and 2 bases from J, with 6 bases between.